This record covers a single T cell receptor beta chain. This sample was taken from a study of blood T cells in healthy people across ages. From germline, CDR1 is DFQATT and CDR2 SNEGSKA (reference sequence). This CDR3 spans 14 amino acids. The ends were cut back, 0 bases at V and 5 bases at J, with 13 bases in the middle. Alongside a J-beta primer mix, a sample-barcoded 5' primer served in a second PCR lasting roughly 6 to 11 cycles. Using its own MiXCR run on the 5' RACE reads, TCRdb lists one record per CDR3 protein. The sample has roughly 1,800,000 distinct CDR3 sequences; about 50% are singletons.

The specimen sequenced was blood. The origin of this receptor is a woman in her forties in good health. The chain employs TRBV20-1 and TRBJ1-2; D possibly corresponds to TRBD1 (5 bases). DNA of the CDR3: TGCAGTGCTAGAGATTGGGGGGAATGGTATGGCTACACCTTC. Encoded protein: CSARDWGEWYGYTF.